These 28 T cell receptor beta chains were all obtained from the same sample, sequenced in a study of shared clonotypes between healthy human individuals. Measured with immunoSEQ multiplex PCR; TCRdb has only the in-frame clones, and not every one. The table lists 490,000 or so clones, 76% of them singletons, with over 10% in the top ten. Material: PBMCs. These receptors were obtained from a woman aged 40 to 55 in good health. Some clones in this sample may be carry-over from other donors' samples.

The rearrangement uses TRBV2 and TRBJ2-1, with D hard to call. Germline lookup yields CDR1 SNHLY and CDR2 FYNNEI. The CDR3 is made up of 12 amino acids. V was clipped by 6 bases and J by 10 bases, with 13 bases between them. For the CDR3, the DNA is TGTGCCAGCAGCCAGGACCGGCTCGAGCAGTTCTTC. It codes for CASSQDRLEQFF.

The chain joins TRBV7-6 to TRBJ2-1, with D perhaps TRBD2 (7 bases). The CDR3 is 14 amino acids. The V gene's germline CDR1 is SGHVS and CDR2 FNYEAQ. The V and J ends lost 1 base and 5 bases respectively, with 9 bases between them. The DNA of the CDR3 is TGTGCCAGCAGCTTAGAGGGGGGGAACAATGAGCAGTTCTTC. It specifies CASSLEGGNNEQFF.

The V and J genes are TRBV29-1 and TRBJ2-5; 14 bases map to TRBD2. The end of the DNA aligns better with TRBJ2-7, so the J call may be wrong. The CDR3 has 13 amino acids. Germline CDR1 reads SQVTM; CDR2 reads ANQGSEA. This chain's CDR3 is CSVGTSGSYEQYF. The DNA of the CDR3 is TGCAGCGTCGGGACTAGCGGGAGCTACGAGCAGTACTTC.

The V and J genes are TRBV19 and TRBJ2-5; 7 bases are a match to TRBD1. The CDR3 totals 14 residues. J lost 1 base, V lost 6 bases, and 5 bases had no gene match. The V gene's germline CDR1 is LNHDA and CDR2 SQIVND (reference sequence). In nucleotides, the CDR3 is TGTGCCAGTAGACAGGGGAGCCCCCAAGAGACCCAGTACTTC. Amino acid sequence: CASRQGSPQETQYF.

The chain joins TRBV6-6 to TRBJ1-2; possible D gene TRBD1, 5 bases. CDR3 length: 13 residues. Germline-derived CDR1 and CDR2 are MNHNY and SVGAGI (reference sequence). Trimming took off 7 bases at V and 7 bases at J, with 16 bases between the two ends. CDR3 in DNA: TGTGCCAGCATCTCGGGACCGACGGGTGGCTACACCTTC. Amino acid sequence: CASISGPTGGYTF.

The chain combines TRBV29-1 with TRBJ2-1; D is ambiguous. The CDR3 is 14 amino acids. V was trimmed by 0 bases and J by 10 bases, leaving 16 bases between them. The germline gives CDR1 SQVTM, CDR2 ANQGSEA. The CDR3 loop is CSVEDHADLGEQFF. The CDR3 bases are TGCAGCGTTGAAGATCACGCGGACCTTGGGGAGCAGTTCTTC.

The J gene is TRBJ1-1, the V gene TRBV5-4, with D possibly matching TRBD1 (6 bases). The germline V gene has CDR1 SGHNT and CDR2 YYREEE (reference sequence). The V end lost 0 bases, the J end lost 1 base, and 10 bases lay between the germline ends. The CDR3 totals 15 residues. Here the CDR3 DNA reads TGTGCCAGCAGCTTGGGACAGGCGGGGAACACTGAAGCTTTCTTT. Its translation: CASSLGQAGNTEAFF.

This sequence joins TRBV9 and TRBJ1-2; a weak D match, TRBD1 (6 bases). Germline values: CDR1 SGDLS, CDR2 YYNGEE. Trimming took off 4 bases at V and 4 bases at J, with 17 bases between the two ends. This CDR3 is 15 amino acids long. The CDR3 bases are TGTGCCAGCAGCCCAGGTGGGGGGCTTATCTATGGCTACACCTTC. It specifies CASSPGGGLIYGYTF.

The rearrangement joins TRBV11-2 to TRBJ2-2; 13 bases agree with TRBD2. Trimming cost V 1 base and J 11 bases; bases outside gene matches: 1. Germline V CDR1 and CDR2: SGHAT, FQNNGV. The CDR3 consists of 14 residues. The DNA of the CDR3 is TGTGCCAGCAGCTTAGGGACTAGCGGGAGCGAGCTGTTTTTT. This translates into CASSLGTSGSELFF.

This sequence joins TRBV5-1 and TRBJ2-1, with D possibly TRBD2 on 6 matching bases. V was clipped by 0 bases and J by 3 bases, with 13 bases between them. Germline V CDR1 and CDR2: SGHRS, YFSETQ. The CDR3 spans 16 residues. The CDR3 is CASSLVAGRGYNEQFF. The CDR3 DNA reads TGCGCCAGCAGCTTGGTGGCCGGGAGAGGCTACAATGAGCAGTTCTTC.

This clone was counted once. The chain recombines TRBV2 with TRBJ1-2; D remains unclear. This CDR3 is 12 amino acids long. The V gene's germline CDR1 is SNHLY and CDR2 FYNNEI. V dropped 6 bases and J dropped 1 base, with 6 bases sitting between them. This CDR3 is CASSALNYGYTF. The CDR3 nucleotides read TGTGCCAGCAGCGCCCTTAACTATGGCTACACCTTC.

The rearrangement uses TRBV28 and TRBJ2-5; TRBD2 aligns across 7 bases. The CDR3 totals 11 residues. CDR1 and CDR2 (germline): MDHEN, SYDVKM. The junction had 2 bases not matched to a gene; V was cut back by 10 bases and J by 3 bases. CDR3 region: CATRGEETQYF. The CDR3, as DNA: TGTGCCACTCGGGGGGAAGAGACCCAGTACTTC.

This clone has more than one count but fewer than ten. The rearrangement uses TRBV7-2 and TRBJ2-7; D is possibly TRBD2 (6 bases). Trimming removed 1 base at V and 0 bases at J, with 10 bases between. The CDR3 runs to 15 residues. CDR1 and CDR2 from the germline V gene are SGHTA and FQGNSA. Here the CDR3 DNA reads TGTGCCAGCAGCTTAGGGCGGGGTCGCTCCTACGAGCAGTACTTC. It specifies CASSLGRGRSYEQYF.

This CDR3 reads CASSRLGAGGGETQYF. The CDR3, as DNA: TGTGCCAGCAGCCGCCTGGGCGCGGGAGGTGGGGAGACCCAGTACTTC. The chain combines TRBV7-3 with TRBJ2-5; TRBD2 aligns across 8 bases. CDR3 length equals 16 residues. V trimming: 5 bases; J trimming: 5 bases; junction bases outside the gene matches: 13. The V gene's germline CDR1 is SGHTA and CDR2 FQGTGA.

The chain combines TRBV5-5 with TRBJ1-4; no definite D call. V was clipped by 4 bases and J by 8 bases, with 18 bases between them. There are 15 residues in the CDR3. Germline CDR1 reads SGHKS; CDR2 reads YYEKEE (reference sequence). CDR3 in amino acids: CASSRNSGIGEKLFF. CDR3 in DNA: TGTGCCAGCAGCCGAAACAGCGGAATAGGGGAAAAACTGTTTTTT.

The CDR3 protein is CASSLSVGPGTEAFF. The CDR3 nucleotides are TGTGCCAGCAGCTTGAGCGTGGGGCCGGGCACTGAAGCTTTCTTT. The chain joins TRBV5-4 to TRBJ1-1, with a weak D call TRBD1 (5 bases). This CDR3 has 15 residues. V lost 1 base, J lost 4 bases, and 14 bases lay in between. Germline V gene sequence: CDR1 SGHNT, CDR2 YYREEE (reference sequence).

The chain uses TRBV13 and TRBJ1-2; D gene unclear. The ends were cut back, 0 bases at V and 4 bases at J, with 3 bases in the middle. This CDR3 region has 12 residues. Germline V lookup: CDR1 PRHDT, CDR2 FYEKMQ (reference sequence). CDR3 amino acids: CASSLGIYGYTF. CDR3 in DNA: TGTGCCAGCAGCTTAGGGATCTATGGCTACACCTTC.

The chain is built from TRBV2 and TRBJ2-7; D ambiguous. The V gene lost 6 bases and the J gene lost 2 bases, with 8 bases spanning the gap. There are 12 residues in the CDR3. CDR1 SNHLY and CDR2 FYNNEI come from the germline V gene. CDR3 in amino acids: CASSRATYEQYF. The DNA of the CDR3 is TGTGCCAGCAGCCGGGCAACCTACGAGCAGTACTTC.

The chain uses TRBV6-6 and TRBJ1-1; 7 bases fit TRBD1. Germline CDR1 and CDR2: MNHNY and SVGAGI (reference sequence). This CDR3 has 12 residues. Trimming cost V 0 bases and J 8 bases; bases outside gene matches: 0. The CDR3 reads CASSYSTGEAFF. The CDR3 bases are TGTGCCAGCAGTTACTCGACAGGGGAAGCTTTCTTT.

This clone was detected only a few times. V is TRBV5-6 and J is TRBJ2-7, with no clear D. The CDR3 length is 14 residues. V was clipped by 1 base and J by 0 bases, with 8 bases between them. CDR1 is SGHDT, CDR2 YYEEEE, per germline. CDR3: CASSLPGSSYEQYF. CDR3 in DNA: TGTGCCAGCAGCTTGCCCGGAAGCTCCTACGAGCAGTACTTC.

This clone has only a few counts. This chain uses TRBV15 with TRBJ2-3; TRBD1 aligns across 8 bases. The CDR3 is made up of 17 amino acids. Germline lookup yields CDR1 LNHNV and CDR2 YYDKDF (reference sequence). V dropped 4 bases and J dropped 4; count of bases not matched to a gene: 13. The CDR3 nucleotides are TGTGCCACCAGCACCGACCGGACAGGGTGGTCCCCAGATACGCAGTATTTT. This codes for CATSTDRTGWSPDTQYF.

The V call is TRBV15, the J call TRBJ2-3; perhaps TRBD1 as D (6 bases). Germline CDR1 and CDR2: LNHNV and YYDKDF (reference sequence). This CDR3 is built from 15 residues. Trimming took 1 base from V and 11 from J, leaving 19 bases between them. The CDR3 is CATSRVGSLDSLQYF. In nucleotides, the CDR3 is TGTGCCACCAGCAGAGTGGGCTCACTGGACAGCCTGCAGTATTTT.

This clone was seen many times. The chain joins TRBV7-9 to TRBJ2-7; 7 bases fit TRBD1. The CDR3 runs 15 residues. V trimming: 5 bases; J trimming: 2 bases; junction bases outside the gene matches: 9. Germline V gives CDR1 SEHNR, CDR2 FQNEAQ (reference sequence). For the CDR3, the DNA is TGTGCCAGCAGCCCTCGGGACAGCCGAGCCTACGAGCAGTACTTC. Its translation is CASSPRDSRAYEQYF.

This chain joins TRBV28 and TRBJ2-1; D may match TRBD1 or TRBD2 (6 bases each). The CDR3 covers 15 residues. The V end lost 7 bases, the J end lost 9 bases, and 22 bases lay between the germline ends. Germline assignment: CDR1 MDHEN and CDR2 SYDVKM. CDR3 sequence: CASNLELEGGGEQFF. CDR3 DNA sequence: TGTGCCAGCAACCTGGAACTGGAGGGGGGAGGTGAGCAGTTCTTC.

This clone was detected only once. The rearrangement links TRBV7-8 to TRBJ1-3, with a tentative D call TRBD1 (6 bases). The CDR3 runs 15 residues. Looked up from germline, CDR1 is SGHVS and CDR2 is FQNEAQ. Trimming removed 3 bases from V and 2 bases from J, with 11 bases in between. CDR3 residues: CASSFRQVAGNTIYF. The CDR3 DNA is TGTGCCAGCAGCTTCCGACAGGTAGCTGGAAACACCATATATTTT. The whole variable domain, filled in from reference TRBV7-8 and TRBJ1-3, reads GAGVSQSPRYKVAKRGQDVALRCDPISGHVSLFWYQQALGQGPEFLTYFQNEAQLDKSGLPSDRFFAERPEGSVSTLKIQRTQQEDSAVYLCASSFRQVAGNTIYFGEGSWLTVV.

As for this clone: At one end, the junction sequence differs from germline, possibly due to a read error. V usage is TRBV13 and J usage is TRBJ2-7; tentatively, D is TRBD2 (5 bases). The CDR3 length is 14 residues. Germline V gene sequence: CDR1 PRHDT, CDR2 FYEKMQ (reference sequence). CDR3: CASTLGRRGYEQYF. In DNA form, the CDR3 reads TGTGCCAGCACCTTAGGACGTAGAGGGTACGAGCAGTACTTC.

The rearrangement uses TRBV6-6 and TRBJ2-3, with 8 bases matching TRBD2. CDR1 MNHNY and CDR2 SVGAGI come from the germline V gene (reference sequence). V gave up 5 bases and J gave up 12 bases; unmatched junction bases: 16. This CDR3 is built from 15 residues. The CDR3 nucleotides are TGTGCCAGCAGTCTCCATGGGGGACTAGAGAGAAGCCAGTATTTT. Translated: CASSLHGGLERSQYF.

V gene TRBV5-1 combines with J gene TRBJ2-1, with a possible D match to TRBD2 (6 bases). The CDR3 has 15 residues. CDR1 and CDR2 (germline): SGHRS, YFSETQ. Between the trimmed V and J ends, which lost 0 bases and 5 bases, there was a span of 12 bases. The CDR3 region has the DNA TGCGCCAGCAGCTTGGGGCGGGAACCCCACAATGAGCAGTTCTTC. Protein sequence: CASSLGREPHNEQFF. The complete variable domain, with remaining parts taken from reference TRBV5-1 and TRBJ2-1, reads KAGVTQTPRYLIKTRGQQVTLSCSPISGHRSVSWYQQTPGQGLQFLFEYFSETQRNKGNFPGRFSGRQFSNSRSEMNVSTLELGDSALYLCASSLGREPHNEQFFGPGTRLTVL.